The clone carrying this T cell receptor (beta chain) was counted between two and nine times. The investigators reverse transcribed all of the isolated RNA, so they sequenced expressed TCRB transcripts. TCRdb keeps only in-frame clones here, not all; method: immunoSEQ multiplex PCR. There are roughly 240,000 clones in the sample; less than 15% occur only once, and around 0.026% lies in the top ten. This sample was included in a study of beta chain features in type 1 diabetes. V lost 5 bases and J lost 7, with 17 bases in between. This CDR3 contains 14 residues. Per the germline V gene, CDR1 is SGHVS and CDR2 is FQNEAQ.

This sequence originates from a woman aged 40 to 49 in good health. What was sequenced was naive CD4+ T cells from blood. The V gene is TRBV7-8, the J gene TRBJ1-1, with D tentatively TRBD1 (6 bases). CDR3 protein: CASSPITGQLEAFF. CDR3 sequence (DNA): TGTGCCAGCAGCCCTATTACCGGACAGCTTGAAGCTTTCTTT.